The rows below give T cell receptor beta chains drawn from one sample of a study of blood T cell repertoires in COVID-19. Clones were sequenced by immunoSEQ multiplex PCR, and TCRdb holds only the in-frame ones, with some missing. The sample has roughly 69,000 clones, about nine tenths seen once. The sequencing input was peripheral blood. The receptors originated from a human donor in a cohort sampled during active COVID-19. Both conserved end residues are part of each CDR3. D genes are given only for firm matches.

J: TRBJ1-2; V: TRBV28; length: 18; D: TRBD1; CDR3: CASSPSRQGTSNNYGYTF; DNA: TGTGCCAGCAGCCCCTCCCGACAGGGAACCTCCAATAACTATGGCTACACCTTC
J: TRBJ1-2; V: TRBV7-2; length: 16; D: TRBD1; CDR3: CASSSSTGTGNYGYTF; DNA: TGTGCCAGCAGCTCAAGTACCGGGACAGGGAACTATGGCTACACCTTC
J: TRBJ2-7; V: TRBV7-6; length: 15; D: TRBD2; CDR3: CASSLTSVNSYEQYF; DNA: TGTGCCAGCAGCTTGACTAGCGTTAACTCCTACGAGCAGTACTTC
J: TRBJ2-3; V: TRBV7-2; length: 15; D: NA; CDR3: CASSDGTFLGDTQYF; DNA: TGTGCCAGCAGCGACGGGACTTTTCTGGGGGATACGCAGTATTTT
J: TRBJ1-2; V: TRBV25-1; length: 14; D: TRBD1; CDR3: CASSGQGVHYGYTF; DNA: TGTGCCAGCAGTGGACAGGGGGTTCACTATGGCTACACCTTC
J: TRBJ1-1; V: TRBV4-3; length: 13; D: NA; CDR3: CASSRRQNTEAFF; DNA: TGCGCCAGCAGCCGTAGACAGAACACTGAAGCTTTCTTT
J: TRBJ1-1; V: TRBV7-2; length: 15; D: NA; CDR3: CASSPTLGANTEAFF; DNA: TGTGCCAGCAGCCCAACCCTGGGGGCTAACACTGAAGCTTTCTTT
J: TRBJ1-1; V: TRBV27; length: 14; D: NA; CDR3: CASSPQGRGTEAFF; DNA: TGTGCCAGCAGTCCACAGGGACGGGGCACTGAAGCTTTCTTT
J: TRBJ2-1; V: TRBV4-1; length: 15; D: TRBD1; CDR3: CASSPGQGPYNEQFF; DNA: TGCGCCAGCAGCCCCGGACAGGGACCCTACAATGAGCAGTTCTTC
J: TRBJ2-7; V: TRBV18; length: 15; D: TRBD1; CDR3: CASSSTGTGSREQYF; DNA: TGTGCCAGCTCATCGACCGGGACAGGGTCCCGCGAGCAGTACTTC